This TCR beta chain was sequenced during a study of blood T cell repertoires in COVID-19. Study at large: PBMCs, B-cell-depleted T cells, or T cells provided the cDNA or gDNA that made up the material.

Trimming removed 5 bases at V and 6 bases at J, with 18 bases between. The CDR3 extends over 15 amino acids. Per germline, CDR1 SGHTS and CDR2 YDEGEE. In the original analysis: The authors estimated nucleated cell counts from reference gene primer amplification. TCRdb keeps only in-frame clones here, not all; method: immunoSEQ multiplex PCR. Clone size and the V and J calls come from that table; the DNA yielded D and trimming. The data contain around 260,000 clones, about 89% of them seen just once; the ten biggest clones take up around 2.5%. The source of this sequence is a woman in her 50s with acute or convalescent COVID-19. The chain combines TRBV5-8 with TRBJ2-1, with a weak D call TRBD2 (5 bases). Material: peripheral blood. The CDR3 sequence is CASRMRDLVGNEQFF. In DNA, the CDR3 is TGTGCCAGCAGAATGAGGGATTTAGTCGGCAATGAGCAGTTCTTC. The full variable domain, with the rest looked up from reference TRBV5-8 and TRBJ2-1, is EAGVTQSPTHLIKTRGQQATLRCSPISGHTSVYWYQQALGLGLQFLLWYDEGEERNRGNFPPRFSGRQFPNYSSELNVNALELEDSALYLCASRMRDLVGNEQFFGPGTRLTVL.